Below are 14 T cell receptor beta chains sequenced from a single sample in a study of cytomegalovirus exposure and HLA in healthy donors. PCR was performed using 60 Vbeta and 13 Jbeta primers. The assay was immunoSEQ multiplex PCR, and TCRdb's table has in-frame clones only and misses some. Of over 100,000 clones in the sample, 77% were seen once. The sequenced sample was PBMCs. All receptors come from a middle-aged man in good health and CMV-seropositive.

This clone was recorded once. The rearrangement links TRBV9 to TRBJ2-2, with 7 bases lining up with TRBD2. J lost 4 bases, V lost 4 bases, and 10 bases had no gene match. Germline CDR1 and CDR2: SGDLS and YYNGEE. The CDR3 contains 16 residues. The DNA of the CDR3 is TGTGCCAGCAGCCCCTCGGTCGGGGAGGGCACCGGGGAGCTGTTTTTT. It translates to CASSPSVGEGTGELFF.

This chain joins TRBV9 and TRBJ1-1; no definite D call. The germline CDR1 and CDR2 sequences are SGDLS and YYNGEE. The CDR3 spans 13 residues. The V and J ends lost 0 bases and 3 bases respectively, with 6 bases between them. In DNA, the CDR3 is TGTGCCAGCAGCGTAGTCTCGGACACTGAAGCTTTCTTT. Encoded protein: CASSVVSDTEAFF.

V usage is TRBV30 and J usage is TRBJ1-6, with a tentative D call TRBD1 (6 bases). Trimming removed 6 bases at V and 9 bases at J, with 15 bases between. The CDR3 covers 13 residues. CDR1 is GTSNPN, CDR2 SVGIG, per germline (reference sequence). This chain's CDR3 is CACASLGASPLHF. The CDR3 region has the DNA TGTGCCTGTGCGTCGCTGGGGGCTTCACCCCTCCACTTT.

J is TRBJ1-5 and V is TRBV4-1, with unresolved D. The CDR3 is 16 amino acids. Germline CDR1 reads MGHRA; CDR2 reads YSYEKL. Trimming removed 0 bases from V and 5 bases from J, with 14 bases in between. CDR3 region: CASSQEGTGRHQPQHF. The CDR3 DNA is TGCGCCAGCAGCCAAGAGGGCACTGGGCGCCATCAGCCCCAGCATTTT.

V is TRBV5-1 and J is TRBJ2-7, with 7 bases fitting TRBD1. The trim removed 0 bases at V and 4 bases at J, leaving 10 bases unmatched. Germline lookup yields CDR1 SGHRS and CDR2 YFSETQ. This CDR3 is 16 amino acids long. CDR3 loop: CASSLDDRVISYEQYF. The CDR3 DNA is TGCGCCAGCAGCTTGGACGACAGGGTTATTTCGTACGAGCAGTACTTC.

This chain links TRBV7-9 with TRBJ2-5, with D perhaps TRBD2 (6 bases). There are 14 residues in the CDR3. Per germline, CDR1 SEHNR and CDR2 FQNEAQ (reference sequence). The V end lost 7 bases, the J end lost 11 bases, and 23 bases lay between the germline ends. Written as DNA, the CDR3 is TGTGCCAGCACCATAAGTTGGGTGCCGGGAGAGCAGTACTTC. Translated: CASTISWVPGEQYF.

Only a few counts were recorded for this clone. This chain links TRBV9 with TRBJ1-1; 8 bases align to TRBD1. The germline V gene has CDR1 SGDLS and CDR2 YYNGEE. The J segment lost 12 bases and the V segment lost 4 bases, leaving 11 bases of the junction unmatched. This CDR3 contains 13 residues. The CDR3 is CASSPMTGALPFF. The CDR3 bases are TGTGCCAGCAGCCCAATGACAGGGGCCCTTCCTTTCTTT.

The chain joins TRBV28 to TRBJ1-2; 8 bases fit TRBD1. The V gene's germline CDR1 is MDHEN and CDR2 SYDVKM. V shed 1 base, J shed 8 bases, and the junction held 9 bases outside the gene matches. The CDR3 contains 15 residues. The CDR3 sequence is CASSLLTQGAPGYTF. The CDR3 bases are TGTGCCAGCAGTTTATTAACCCAGGGGGCGCCGGGCTACACCTTC.

This chain connects TRBV11-2 to TRBJ2-2, with a possible D match to TRBD1 (5 bases). Deletions cut 2 bases from V and 4 bases from J, with 11 bases between. The CDR3 covers 15 residues. Germline V gene sequence: CDR1 SGHAT, CDR2 FQNNGV. CDR3 nucleotide sequence: TGTGCCAGCAGCTTATGGGGCAGGGCCACCGGGGAGCTGTTTTTT. This sequence encodes CASSLWGRATGELFF.

This clone was seen a few times. The J gene is TRBJ2-5, the V gene TRBV7-3; 8 bases match TRBD2. V dropped 3 bases and J dropped 7; count of bases not matched to a gene: 4. From germline, CDR1 is SGHTA and CDR2 FQGTGA. CDR3 length: 13 amino acids. This chain's CDR3 is CASSFGGVGTQYF. The CDR3 DNA reads TGTGCCAGCAGCTTCGGGGGGGTGGGGACCCAGTACTTC.

This clone was seen a few times. The V gene is TRBV10-3, the J gene TRBJ1-1; 9 positions match TRBD1. CDR1 and CDR2 from the germline V gene are ENHRY and SYGVKD. This CDR3 contains 15 residues. V shed 2 bases, J shed 2 bases, and the junction held 3 bases outside the gene matches. The CDR3 nucleotides are TGTGCCATCAGTGAGGGACAGGGGAGAAACACTGAAGCTTTCTTT. Protein product: CAISEGQGRNTEAFF.

The rearrangement links TRBV7-8 to TRBJ2-5, with D perhaps TRBD1 (6 bases). In germline, CDR1 is SGHVS, CDR2 FQNEAQ. Trimming removed 5 bases at V and 2 bases at J, with 15 bases between. The CDR3 has 15 residues. The CDR3 DNA sequence: TGTGCCAGCAGCCAGGGGTTACCCCCACAAGAGACCCAGTACTTC. Its protein product is CASSQGLPPQETQYF.

J is TRBJ1-2 and V is TRBV6-6, with 7 bases aligning to TRBD1. CDR3 length: 13 residues. Germline V gene lookup returns CDR1 MNHNY and CDR2 SVGAGI (reference sequence). V gave up 4 bases and J gave up 3 bases; unmatched junction bases: 2. The CDR3 coding sequence is TGTGCCAGCAGTTCAACAGGGGACTATGGCTACACCTTC. Protein: CASSSTGDYGYTF.

This rearrangement joins TRBV28 to TRBJ2-2; 9 nucleotides align to TRBD1. Germline trimming cut 3 bases from V and 6 bases from J; bases unmatched to any gene: 11. CDR1 and CDR2 from the germline V gene are MDHEN and SYDVKM. The CDR3 contains 17 residues. Here the CDR3 reads CASSFLWRQGGSGELFF. The CDR3 nucleotides are TGTGCCAGCAGTTTCCTTTGGCGACAGGGGGGATCCGGGGAGCTGTTTTTT.